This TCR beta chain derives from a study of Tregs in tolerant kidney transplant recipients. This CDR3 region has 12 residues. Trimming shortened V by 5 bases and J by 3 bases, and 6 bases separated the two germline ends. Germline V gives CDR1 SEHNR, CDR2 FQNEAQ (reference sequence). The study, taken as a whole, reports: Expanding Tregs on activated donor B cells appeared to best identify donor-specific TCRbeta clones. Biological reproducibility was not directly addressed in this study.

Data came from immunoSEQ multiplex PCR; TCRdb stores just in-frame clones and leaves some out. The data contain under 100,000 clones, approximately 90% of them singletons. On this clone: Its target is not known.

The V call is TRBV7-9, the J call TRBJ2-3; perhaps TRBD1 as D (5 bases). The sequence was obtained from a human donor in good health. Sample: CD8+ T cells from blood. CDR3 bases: TGTGCCAGCAGCGGGGCGACAGATACGCAGTATTTT. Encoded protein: CASSGATDTQYF. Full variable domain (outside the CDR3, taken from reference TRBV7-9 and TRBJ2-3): DTGVSQNPRHKITKRGQNVTFRCDPISEHNRLYWYRQTLGQGPEFLTYFQNEAQLEKSRLLSDRFSAERPKGSFSTLEIQRTEQGDSAMYLCASSGATDTQYFGPGTRLTVL.